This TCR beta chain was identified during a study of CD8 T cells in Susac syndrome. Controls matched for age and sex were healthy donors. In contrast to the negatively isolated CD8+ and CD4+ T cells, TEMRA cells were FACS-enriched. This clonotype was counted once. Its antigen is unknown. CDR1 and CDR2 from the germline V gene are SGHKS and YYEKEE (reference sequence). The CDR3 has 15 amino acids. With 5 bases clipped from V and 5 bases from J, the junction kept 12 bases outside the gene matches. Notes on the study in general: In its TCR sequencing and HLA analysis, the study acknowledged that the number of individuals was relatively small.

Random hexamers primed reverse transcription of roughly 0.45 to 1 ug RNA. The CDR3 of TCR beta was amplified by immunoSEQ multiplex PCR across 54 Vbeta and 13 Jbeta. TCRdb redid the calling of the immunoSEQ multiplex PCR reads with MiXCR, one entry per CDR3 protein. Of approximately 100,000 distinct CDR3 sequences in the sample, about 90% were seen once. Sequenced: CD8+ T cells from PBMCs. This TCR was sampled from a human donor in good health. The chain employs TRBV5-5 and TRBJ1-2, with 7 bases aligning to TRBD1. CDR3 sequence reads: CASSRDSSVRYGYTF. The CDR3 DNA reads TGTGCCAGCAGTCGGGACAGTTCAGTAAGATATGGCTACACCTTC.